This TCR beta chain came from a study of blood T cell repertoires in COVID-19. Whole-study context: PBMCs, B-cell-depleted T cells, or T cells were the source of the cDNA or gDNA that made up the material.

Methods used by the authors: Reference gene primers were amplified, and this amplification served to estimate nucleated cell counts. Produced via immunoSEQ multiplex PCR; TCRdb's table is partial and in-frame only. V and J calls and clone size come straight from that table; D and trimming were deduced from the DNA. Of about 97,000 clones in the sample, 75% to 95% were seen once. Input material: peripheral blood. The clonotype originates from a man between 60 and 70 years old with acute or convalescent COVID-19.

The CDR3 DNA sequence: TGTGCCAGCAGTCCCACGAGCGGGGGGGCCTACAATGAGCAGTTCTTC. It yields the protein CASSPTSGGAYNEQFF. The rearrangement joins TRBV5-4 to TRBJ2-1, with 10 nucleotides matching TRBD2. V dropped 5 bases and J dropped 2; count of bases not matched to a gene: 7. Germline V gives CDR1 SGHNT, CDR2 YYREEE (reference sequence). This CDR3 has 16 residues.